Given below is one T cell receptor beta chain in context. The antigen is unknown. Via MiXCR, TCRdb re-called the reads, giving one row per CDR3 protein. The sample shows just under 550,000 distinct CDR3 sequences, around 27% of them seen only once. This sample was included in a study of T cell repertoires in cytomegalovirus infection. Study in general: CMV infection together with matching HLA type was indicated by public TCR beta signatures.

CDR1 and CDR2 (germline): WSHSY, SAAADI. The CDR3 sequence is 12 residues long. Trimming shortened V by 9 bases and J by 1 base, and 10 bases separated the two germline ends. Study results and caveats: Summed public TCR beta family frequency identified CMV carriers bearing the relevant HLA. CMV-specific TCR beta clonotypes restricted by HLA-C dominated the ex vivo response.

The sequenced sample consisted of PBMCs. This TCR came from a human donor in good health (CMV status not recorded). Some clones in this sample may be carry-over from other donors' samples. The chain employs TRBV10-2 and TRBJ2-7; tentatively, D is TRBD1 or TRBD2 (6 bases each). This chain's CDR3 is CASRGGSYEQYV. In nucleotides, the CDR3 is TGCGCCAGTCGAGGGGGGTCCTACGAGCAGTACGTC.